This passage covers 21 T cell receptor beta chains from one sample sequenced in a study of T cells in Graves' hyperthyroidism and ophthalmopathy. Researchers took RNA transcripts and amplified the TCR beta CDR3 regions from them. The HTBI primer set served for first-round RT-PCR of the TCR CDR3. TCRdb used MiXCR to reprocess the multiplex PCR reads, holding one entry per CDR3 protein. The data show about 720,000 distinct CDR3 sequences, roughly a sixth seen once. Sequencing input: blood. The receptor source for this set is a woman between 45 and 65 years old with Graves' hyperthyroidism that later progressed to Graves' ophthalmopathy.

J is TRBJ1-1 and V is TRBV5-4, with D possibly TRBD1 on 6 matching bases. There are 14 residues in the CDR3. The germline CDR1 and CDR2 sequences are SGHNT and YYREEE (reference sequence). V gave up 4 bases and J gave up 6 bases, with 16 bases separating them. The CDR3 sequence is CASSAARQESEAFF. CDR3 sequence (DNA): TGTGCCAGCAGCGCCGCTCGACAGGAATCTGAAGCTTTCTTT.

The chain employs TRBV10-3 and TRBJ2-5; tentative D call: TRBD2 (6 bases). The germline CDR1 and CDR2 sequences are ENHRY and SYGVKD. V lost 0 bases and J 5 bases, leaving 7 bases between the germline ends. The CDR3 is 13 residues long. CDR3 nucleotides: TGTGCCATCAGTGAGTCTGGGGGGGAGACCCAGTACTTC. Amino acids: CAISESGGETQYF.

This clonotype was detected a few times. The CDR3 bases are TGTGCCAGTAGTACACAGGGGGCGGTTGAAGCTTTCTTT. It yields the protein CASSTQGAVEAFF. V is TRBV19 and J is TRBJ1-1; 9 bases map to TRBD1. The length of the CDR3 is 13 residues. The germline CDR1 and CDR2 sequences are LNHDA and SQIVND (reference sequence). The V gene end was trimmed by 4 bases and the J gene end by 7 bases; junction bases not matched to a gene: 4.

The chain uses TRBV24-1 and TRBJ2-3, with D unclear. This CDR3 is built from 13 residues. Germline V gene data show CDR1 as KGHDR and CDR2 as SFDVKD. The V and J ends lost 5 bases and 6 bases respectively, with 11 bases between them. CDR3 amino acids: CATSVPGSDTQYF. CDR3 nucleotides: TGTGCCACCAGTGTCCCTGGGTCGGATACGCAGTATTTT.

The chain links TRBV14 to TRBJ2-5; TRBD1 agrees at 9 bases. The CDR3 loop spans 14 amino acids. Germline trimming cut 4 bases from V and 4 bases from J; bases unmatched to any gene: 4. Germline V gene sequence: CDR1 SGHDN, CDR2 FVKESK. CDR3 in DNA: TGTGCCAGCAGCCTCAACAGGGGGCGAGAGACCCAGTACTTC. This encodes CASSLNRGRETQYF.

As DNA, the CDR3 is TGTGCCAGCAGCCCGACTAGCGGGGGCTGGCAAGAGACCCAGTACTTC. Translating it yields CASSPTSGGWQETQYF. V gene TRBV12-3 or TRBV12-4 combines with J gene TRBJ2-5, with 12 positions matching TRBD2. Unmatched junction bases numbered 7, after V lost 6 bases and J lost 2 bases. The CDR3 is 16 residues long.

The V and J genes are TRBV7-9 and TRBJ2-7; D remains unclear. Germline V gene sequence: CDR1 SEHNR, CDR2 FQNEAQ (reference sequence). The CDR3 totals 16 residues. Trimming stripped 3 bases from V and 5 bases from J, with 20 bases between. The CDR3 reads CASSFGSPQGYDEQYF. The CDR3 DNA reads TGTGCCAGCAGCTTTGGATCTCCCCAAGGGTATGACGAGCAGTACTTC.

The chain carries TRBV12-3 or TRBV12-4 and TRBJ1-5; TRBD1 aligns across 9 bases. With 4 bases clipped from V and 5 bases from J, the junction kept 6 bases outside the gene matches. The CDR3 contains 15 residues. DNA for the CDR3: TGTGCCAGCAGTTCCCCCCGGGACAGGGATCAGCCCCAGCATTTT. This encodes CASSSPRDRDQPQHF.

V usage is TRBV18 and J usage is TRBJ1-3; TRBD1 might be the D (5 bases). This CDR3 comprises 13 residues. V was clipped by 6 bases and J by 8 bases, with 14 bases between them. Germline CDR1 reads KGHSH; CDR2 reads LQKENI. DNA for the CDR3: TGTGCCAGCTCTCAGGGACCAGCGGACACCATATATTTT. Its translation is CASSQGPADTIYF.

This clonotype was seen a few times. Sequence at one end of the junction differs from germline and may be a read error. The chain couples TRBV7-8 to TRBJ2-7, with 8 bases identical to TRBD1. The CDR3 is made up of 15 amino acids. The germline V gene has CDR1 SGHVS and CDR2 FQNEAQ. The CDR3 is CASSFRDRSSYERYF. For the CDR3, the DNA is TGTGCCAGCAGCTTCCGGGACAGGAGCTCCTACGAGCGGTACTTC.

This clonotype was seen many times. The CDR3 reads CASSKDRVMGEAFF. The CDR3 DNA is TGCGCCAGCAGCAAGGACAGGGTTATGGGTGAAGCTTTCTTT. The chain has TRBV5-1 and TRBJ1-1, with 8 bases matching TRBD1. The CDR3 is 14 residues long. CDR1 and CDR2 from the germline V gene are SGHRS and YFSETQ. V lost 4 bases, J lost 7 bases, and 9 bases stayed unmatched.

This chain connects TRBV20-1 to TRBJ1-4; tentatively, D is TRBD1 (5 bases). V was clipped by 2 bases and J by 9 bases, with 25 bases between them. Germline V gene lookup returns CDR1 DFQATT and CDR2 SNEGSKA (reference sequence). There are 17 residues in the CDR3. The CDR3 sequence is CSARIQENQEGLKKLFF. CDR3 sequence (DNA): TGCAGTGCTAGAATCCAAGAGAACCAGGAGGGGCTGAAAAAACTGTTTTTT.

This clonotype was seen ten or more times. The rearrangement links TRBV3-1 to TRBJ2-5; D gene unclear. Germline CDR1 LGHDT, CDR2 YNNKEL (reference sequence). Between the trimmed V and J ends, which lost 0 bases and 7 bases, there was a span of 6 bases. The CDR3 extends over 12 amino acids. In nucleotides, the CDR3 is TGTGCCAGCAGCCAAGATAAAGGGACCCAGTACTTC. Its translation is CASSQDKGTQYF.

This clonotype was recorded many times. V is TRBV3-1 and J is TRBJ1-2, with a possible D match to TRBD1 (6 bases). V lost 4 bases and J 3 bases, leaving 12 bases between the germline ends. CDR3 length: 14 residues. Germline V gene data show CDR1 as LGHDT and CDR2 as YNNKEL (reference sequence). This chain's CDR3 is CASSLNRDDYGYTF. CDR3 in DNA: TGTGCCAGCAGCCTCAACAGGGATGACTATGGCTACACCTTC.

This clonotype was counted only a few times. This chain connects TRBV7-6 to TRBJ2-1; TRBD2 might be the D (6 bases). CDR3 length equals 15 residues. CDR1 is SGHVS and CDR2 is FNYEAQ in the germline V gene. V lost 5 bases to trimming and J lost 10 bases, with 21 bases between them. CDR3 nucleotide sequence: TGTGCCAGCAGCCCAATTAGTGGGGCCGGAGGGGAGCAGTTCTTC. This gives the protein CASSPISGAGGEQFF.

This chain links TRBV5-6 with TRBJ2-1; 10 nucleotides align to TRBD2. CDR3 length equals 16 residues. Germline values: CDR1 SGHDT, CDR2 YYEEEE. V lost 4 bases and J lost 8; bases outside the gene matches: 12. CDR3 amino acids: CASSPWVAGGGDEQFF. CDR3 coding DNA: TGTGCCAGCAGCCCATGGGTAGCGGGGGGAGGGGATGAGCAGTTCTTC.

Ten or more counts support this clonotype. This chain links TRBV7-8 with TRBJ2-2; D gene unclear. Germline V gene lookup returns CDR1 SGHVS and CDR2 FQNEAQ. Between the trimmed V and J ends, which lost 0 bases and 2 bases, there was a span of 10 bases. This CDR3 is 16 amino acids long. The CDR3 region is CASSLASRINTGELFF. DNA for the CDR3: TGTGCCAGCAGCTTAGCCTCAAGAATAAACACCGGGGAGCTGTTTTTT.

In this sample, this clonotype turned up a few times. The rearrangement uses TRBV9 and TRBJ2-2, with 13 nucleotides matching TRBD2. CDR3 size: 19 residues. Germline CDR1 reads SGDLS; CDR2 reads YYNGEE. The junction had 10 bases not matched to a gene; V was cut back by 4 bases and J by 1 base. CDR3 sequence: CASSPRTSGGPKNTGELFF. CDR3 DNA: TGTGCCAGCAGCCCGAGGACTAGCGGGGGCCCTAAGAACACCGGGGAGCTGTTTTTT.

The chain couples TRBV3-1 to TRBJ1-1; perhaps TRBD1 as D (6 bases). CDR1 and CDR2 from the germline V gene are LGHDT and YNNKEL (reference sequence). Trimming took 5 bases from V and 2 from J, leaving 18 bases between them. The CDR3 has 16 amino acids. Written as DNA, the CDR3 is TGTGCCAGCAGCTATCAGGGGATGCTTATTAACACTGAAGCTTTCTTT. It codes for CASSYQGMLINTEAFF.

This clonotype was recorded at least ten times. This rearrangement joins TRBV11-2 to TRBJ2-3; 11 bases match TRBD1. Germline assignment: CDR1 SGHAT and CDR2 FQNNGV. The V and J ends lost 5 bases and 8 bases, in that order; junction bases with no gene match: 6. CDR3 length: 14 residues. This CDR3 reads CASSPDRGPSTQYF. CDR3 nucleotides: TGTGCCAGCAGCCCGGACAGGGGGCCGAGTACGCAGTATTTT. The complete variable domain, with remaining parts taken from reference TRBV11-2 and TRBJ2-3, reads EAGVAQSPRYKIIEKRQSVAFWCNPISGHATLYWYQQILGQGPKLLIQFQNNGVVDDSQLPKDRFSAERLKGVDSTLKIQPAKLEDSAVYLCASSPDRGPSTQYFGPGTRLTVL.

This sequence joins TRBV6-2 or TRBV6-3 and TRBJ2-5; TRBD2 might be the D (6 bases). Germline CDR1 MNHEY, CDR2 SVGEGT. CDR3 length: 15 amino acids. Trimming pared 6 bases from V and 1 base from J, leaving 15 bases between. The CDR3 region has the DNA TGTGCCAGCAGGAAGGGAGGAGGGGCCCAAGAGACCCAGTACTTC. It encodes CASRKGGGAQETQYF.